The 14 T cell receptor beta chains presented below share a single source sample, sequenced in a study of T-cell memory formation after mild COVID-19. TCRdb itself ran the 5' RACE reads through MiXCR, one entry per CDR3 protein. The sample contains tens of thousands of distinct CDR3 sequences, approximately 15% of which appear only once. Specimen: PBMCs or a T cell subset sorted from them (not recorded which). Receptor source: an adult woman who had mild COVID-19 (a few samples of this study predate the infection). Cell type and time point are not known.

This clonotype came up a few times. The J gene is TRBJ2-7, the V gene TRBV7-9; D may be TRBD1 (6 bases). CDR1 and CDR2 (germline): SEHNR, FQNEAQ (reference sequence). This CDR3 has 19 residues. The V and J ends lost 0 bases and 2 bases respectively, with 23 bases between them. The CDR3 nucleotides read TGTGCCAGCAGCTTAGCAATGGCAGGGGCCCAGATGCTCGCCTACGAGCAGTACTTC. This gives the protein CASSLAMAGAQMLAYEQYF. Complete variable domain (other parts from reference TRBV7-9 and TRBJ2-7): DTGVSQNPRHKITKRGQNVTFRCDPISEHNRLYWYRQTLGQGPEFLTYFQNEAQLEKSRLLSDRFSAERPKGSFSTLEIQRTEQGDSAMYLCASSLAMAGAQMLAYEQYFGPGTRLTVT.

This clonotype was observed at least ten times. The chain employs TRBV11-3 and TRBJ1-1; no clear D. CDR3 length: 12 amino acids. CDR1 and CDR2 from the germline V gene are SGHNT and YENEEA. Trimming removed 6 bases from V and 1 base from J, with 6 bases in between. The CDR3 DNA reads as TGTGCCAGCAGTCCCCCGAACACTGAAGCTTTCTTT. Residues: CASSPPNTEAFF.

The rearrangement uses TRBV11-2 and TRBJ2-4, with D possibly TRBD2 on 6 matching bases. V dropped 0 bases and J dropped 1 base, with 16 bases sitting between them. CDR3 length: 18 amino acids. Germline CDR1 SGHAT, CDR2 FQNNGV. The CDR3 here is CASSLDLYGGVAKNIQYF. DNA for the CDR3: TGTGCCAGCAGCTTAGATCTCTACGGAGGGGTGGCCAAAAACATTCAGTACTTC.

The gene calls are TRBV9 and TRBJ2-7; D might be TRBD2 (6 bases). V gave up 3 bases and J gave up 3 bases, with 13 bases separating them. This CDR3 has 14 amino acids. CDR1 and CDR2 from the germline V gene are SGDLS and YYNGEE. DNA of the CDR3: TGTGCCAGCAGCGCGGGGGACTCAAGCTACGAGCAGTACTTC. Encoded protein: CASSAGDSSYEQYF.

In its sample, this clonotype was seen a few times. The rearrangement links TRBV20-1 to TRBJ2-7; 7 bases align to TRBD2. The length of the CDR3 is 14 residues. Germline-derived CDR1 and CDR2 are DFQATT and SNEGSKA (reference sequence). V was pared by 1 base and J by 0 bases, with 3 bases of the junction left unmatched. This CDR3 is CSARGRESSYEQYF. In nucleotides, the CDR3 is TGCAGTGCTAGAGGGCGGGAGAGCTCCTACGAGCAGTACTTC.

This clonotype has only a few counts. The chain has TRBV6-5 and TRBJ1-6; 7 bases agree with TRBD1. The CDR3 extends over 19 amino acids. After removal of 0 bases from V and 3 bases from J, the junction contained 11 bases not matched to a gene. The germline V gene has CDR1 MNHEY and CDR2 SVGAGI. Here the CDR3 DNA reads TGTGCCAGCAGTTACTCGGCTGACAGGGAAGCGGGCTATAATTCACCCCTCCACTTT. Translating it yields CASSYSADREAGYNSPLHF.

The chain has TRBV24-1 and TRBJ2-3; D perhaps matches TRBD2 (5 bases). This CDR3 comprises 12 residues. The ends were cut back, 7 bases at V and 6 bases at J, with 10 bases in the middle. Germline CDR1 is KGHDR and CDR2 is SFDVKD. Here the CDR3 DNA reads TGTGCCACCAGACTTGGGAGTGATACGCAGTATTTT. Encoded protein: CATRLGSDTQYF.

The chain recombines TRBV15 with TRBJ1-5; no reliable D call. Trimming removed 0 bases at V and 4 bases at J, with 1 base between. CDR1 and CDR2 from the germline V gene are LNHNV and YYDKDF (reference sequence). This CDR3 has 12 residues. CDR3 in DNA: TGTGCCACCAGCAGAGATAATCAGCCCCAGCATTTT. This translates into CATSRDNQPQHF.

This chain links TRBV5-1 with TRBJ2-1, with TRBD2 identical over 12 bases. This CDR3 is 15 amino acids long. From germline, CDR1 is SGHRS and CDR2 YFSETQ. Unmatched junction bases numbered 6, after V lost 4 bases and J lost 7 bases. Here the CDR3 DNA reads TGCGCCAGCAGCCCTGGGACTAGCGGGTGGAATGAGCAGTTCTTC. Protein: CASSPGTSGWNEQFF.

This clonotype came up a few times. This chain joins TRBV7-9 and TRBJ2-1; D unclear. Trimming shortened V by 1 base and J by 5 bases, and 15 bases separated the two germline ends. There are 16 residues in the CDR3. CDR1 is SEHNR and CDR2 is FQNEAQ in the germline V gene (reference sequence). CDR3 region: CASSLVGHPAHNEQFF. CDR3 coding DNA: TGTGCCAGCAGCTTAGTTGGCCACCCGGCCCACAATGAGCAGTTCTTC.

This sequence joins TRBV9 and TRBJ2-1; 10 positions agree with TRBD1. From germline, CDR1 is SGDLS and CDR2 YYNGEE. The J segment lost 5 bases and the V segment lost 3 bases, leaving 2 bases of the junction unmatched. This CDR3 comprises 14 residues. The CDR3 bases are TGTGCCAGCAGCGGGGGGACAGGGGACAATGAGCAGTTCTTC. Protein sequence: CASSGGTGDNEQFF.

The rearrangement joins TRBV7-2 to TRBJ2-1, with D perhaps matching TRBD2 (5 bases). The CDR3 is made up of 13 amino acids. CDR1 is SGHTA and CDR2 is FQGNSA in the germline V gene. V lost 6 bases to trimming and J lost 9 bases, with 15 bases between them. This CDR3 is CASRSPPGGEQFF. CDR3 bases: TGTGCCAGCAGATCACCTCCCGGAGGTGAGCAGTTCTTC.

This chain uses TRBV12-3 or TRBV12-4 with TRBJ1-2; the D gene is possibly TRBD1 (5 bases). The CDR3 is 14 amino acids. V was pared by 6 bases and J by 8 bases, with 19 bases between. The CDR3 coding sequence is TGTGCCAGCAGCCTCTCCGCCGGGGGTAAGGGCTACACCTTC. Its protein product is CASSLSAGGKGYTF.

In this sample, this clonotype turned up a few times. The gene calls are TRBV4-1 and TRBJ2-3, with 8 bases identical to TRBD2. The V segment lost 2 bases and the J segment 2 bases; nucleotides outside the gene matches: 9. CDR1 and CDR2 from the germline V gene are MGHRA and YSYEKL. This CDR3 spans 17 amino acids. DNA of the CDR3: TGCGCCAGCAGCCAATTACAAGCGGGGGCTCACACAGATACGCAGTATTTT. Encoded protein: CASSQLQAGAHTDTQYF.